Shown below are 16 T cell receptor beta chains from a single sample sequenced in a study of Graves' ophthalmopathy and Graves' hyperthyroidism. RNA transcripts yielded amplified TCR beta CDR3 regions. Investigators did first-round RT-PCR with HTBI primers, then second-round multiplex PCR. TCRdb independently ran MiXCR on the multiplex PCR reads; one entry per CDR3 protein. The sample carries 150,000 to 200,000 distinct CDR3 sequences, approximately 40% recorded once. Specimen: peripheral blood. The receptors derive from a woman in her thirties or forties with Graves' ophthalmopathy.

Many counts were recorded for this clonotype. The chain has TRBV5-1 and TRBJ1-6, with a tentative D call TRBD1 (6 bases). V lost 1 base and J 7 bases, leaving 12 bases between the germline ends. The CDR3 loop spans 15 amino acids. CDR1 and CDR2 from the germline V gene are SGHRS and YFSETQ. The CDR3 sequence is CASSLSGVGNSPLHF. In nucleotides, the CDR3 is TGCGCCAGCAGCTTGTCAGGGGTTGGCAATTCACCCCTCCACTTT.

This clonotype was recorded at least ten times. The CDR3 DNA follows: TGCAGTGCTAGAGATTTTGGCGCGGGGGAGACCCAGTACTTC. This gives the protein CSARDFGAGETQYF. The chain links TRBV20-1 to TRBJ2-5, with D possibly TRBD2 on 6 matching bases. This CDR3 contains 14 residues. Trimming left V 0 bases short and J 5 bases short, with 13 bases between. Germline-derived CDR1 and CDR2 are DFQATT and SNEGSKA (reference sequence).

This clonotype occurred many times. This chain uses TRBV11-2 with TRBJ2-7, with 9 bases identical to TRBD1. Germline lookup yields CDR1 SGHAT and CDR2 FQNNGV. V was pared by 1 base and J by 3 bases, with 4 bases of the junction left unmatched. The CDR3 runs to 15 residues. CDR3 in DNA: TGTGCCAGCAGCTTAGGCGGGACAGGGTTCTACGAGCAGTACTTC. Protein sequence: CASSLGGTGFYEQYF.

The gene calls are TRBV19 and TRBJ2-5, with 9 bases that match TRBD1. J gave up 5 bases and V 4 bases, and 8 bases lay outside the gene matches. Germline V gives CDR1 LNHDA, CDR2 SQIVND (reference sequence). The CDR3 length is 15 residues. CDR3 nucleotides: TGTGCCAGTAGTAGACCCCACACAGGGGGCGAGACCCAGTACTTC. This translates into CASSRPHTGGETQYF. Combining the CDR3 with reference TRBV19 and TRBJ2-5 gives the whole variable domain DGGITQSPKYLFRKEGQNVTLSCEQNLNHDAMYWYRQDPGQGLRLIYYSQIVNDFQKGDIAEGYSVSREKKESFPLTVTSAQKNPTAFYLCASSRPHTGGETQYFGPGTRLLVL.

The chain carries TRBV10-3 and TRBJ2-5; 11 nucleotides match TRBD1. V shed 4 bases and J 3 bases; nucleotides not matched to a gene: 4. This CDR3 has 15 residues. Germline assignment: CDR1 ENHRY and CDR2 SYGVKD. This CDR3 is CAISGGTGGEETQYF. The CDR3 DNA reads TGTGCCATCAGTGGGGGGACAGGGGGAGAAGAGACCCAGTACTTC.

This clonotype was seen at least ten times. The J gene is TRBJ2-7, the V gene TRBV20-1; a weak D match, TRBD1 (5 bases). Germline values: CDR1 DFQATT, CDR2 SNEGSKA (reference sequence). Between the trimmed V and J ends, which lost 0 bases and 6 bases, there was a span of 12 bases. The CDR3 loop spans 13 amino acids. DNA of the CDR3: TGCAGTGCTAGAGATGTGGGGCAGGGCGAGCAGTACTTC. Translating gives CSARDVGQGEQYF.

This clonotype has at least ten counts. CDR3 residues: CASSSGTPNYGYTF. In nucleotides, the CDR3 is TGTGCCAGCAGCTCCGGGACACCTAACTATGGCTACACCTTC. The chain is built from TRBV7-9 and TRBJ1-2, with D perhaps matching TRBD1 (6 bases). Between the trimmed V and J ends, which lost 4 bases and 0 bases, there was a span of 9 bases. This CDR3 is built from 14 residues. The germline V gene encodes CDR1 SEHNR and CDR2 FQNEAQ (reference sequence).

This clonotype was counted at least ten times. The rearrangement joins TRBV27 to TRBJ2-5, with 9 nucleotides matching TRBD1. After removal of 2 bases from V and 4 bases from J, the junction contained 5 bases not matched to a gene. The CDR3 length is 15 residues. Germline-derived CDR1 and CDR2 are MNHEY and SMNVEV (reference sequence). For the CDR3, the DNA is TGTGCCAGCAGTTTAGTAGGACAGGGGCCAGAGACCCAGTACTTC. Amino acids: CASSLVGQGPETQYF.

This clonotype showed up many times. The gene calls are TRBV5-1 and TRBJ1-2, with 7 bases lining up with TRBD1. Germline V gene data show CDR1 as SGHRS and CDR2 as YFSETQ. There are 15 residues in the CDR3. With V trimmed by 4 bases and J by 4 bases, 10 bases remained unmatched. CDR3 region: CASSQTGTEAYGYTF. The DNA for the CDR3 is TGCGCCAGCAGCCAGACAGGGACGGAGGCCTATGGCTACACCTTC.

In regard to this clonotype: Sequence at one end of the junction differs from germline and may be a read error. The chain carries TRBV6-4 and TRBJ2-7; 13 bases match TRBD2. This CDR3 is built from 15 residues. CDR1 and CDR2 from the germline V gene are MRHNA and SNTAGT. The CDR3 loop is CTSRTSGSSGYEQYF. As DNA, the CDR3 is TGTACCAGCAGGACTAGCGGGAGCTCGGGTTACGAGCAGTACTTC.

Ten or more counts support this clonotype. The J gene is TRBJ2-4, the V gene TRBV7-2; 9 nucleotides agree with TRBD2. Germline-derived CDR1 and CDR2 are SGHTA and FQGNSA. The ends lost 5 bases at V and 9 bases at J; junction bases unmatched: 11. CDR3 length: 15 amino acids. CDR3 sequence: CASSLKAGGGTIQYF. CDR3 bases: TGTGCCAGCAGCCTAAAAGCGGGGGGTGGTACCATTCAGTACTTC.

This clonotype was counted at least ten times. The chain carries TRBV9 and TRBJ1-6; D gene ambiguous. V was clipped by 4 bases and J by 2 bases, with 16 bases between them. Germline CDR1 is SGDLS and CDR2 is YYNGEE. CDR3 length equals 17 residues. The CDR3 protein is CASSPTGLTPYNSPLHF. For the CDR3, the DNA is TGTGCCAGCAGCCCGACCGGGCTCACTCCCTATAATTCACCCCTCCACTTT.

This chain joins TRBV6-5 and TRBJ1-6; D is ambiguous. This CDR3 spans 13 amino acids. Germline-derived CDR1 and CDR2 are MNHEY and SVGAGI. The V end lost 0 bases, the J end lost 15 bases, and 12 bases lay between the germline ends. CDR3 DNA sequence: TGTGCCAGCAGTTACTCGGGGAATAGAGACCTCCACTTT. Protein product: CASSYSGNRDLHF.

The chain combines TRBV5-1 with TRBJ1-1; D is ambiguous. Germline assignment: CDR1 SGHRS and CDR2 YFSETQ. There are 14 residues in the CDR3. Trimming left V 3 bases short and J 4 bases short, with 13 bases between. The DNA for the CDR3 is TGCGCCAGCAGCTCCGAACAAGGCCGCACTGAAGCTTTCTTT. Its protein is CASSSEQGRTEAFF.

The V gene is TRBV19, the J gene TRBJ1-5; D is unresolved. This CDR3 is built from 16 residues. Trimming took 0 bases from V and 3 from J, leaving 12 bases between them. The germline gives CDR1 LNHDA, CDR2 SQIVND (reference sequence). The CDR3 sequence is CASSIDLGRLNQPQHF. CDR3 in DNA: TGTGCCAGTAGTATAGACTTGGGCAGGCTCAATCAGCCCCAGCATTTT.

This clonotype was found many times. The chain carries TRBV28 and TRBJ1-5; D remains unclear. The CDR3 has 15 residues. The germline V and J ends were trimmed by 5 bases and 3 bases, with 14 bases remaining between them. Germline V gene lookup returns CDR1 MDHEN and CDR2 SYDVKM. CDR3 coding DNA: TGTGCCAGCAGTCCTTTTGGAGGGTTCAATCAGCCCCAGCATTTT. Translated, it gives CASSPFGGFNQPQHF.